The rows below give T cell receptor beta chains drawn from one sample of a study of identical twins. TCRdb processed the 5' RACE reads anew with MiXCR; each CDR3 protein has one entry. The sample has about 260,000 distinct CDR3 sequences, about 7.3% seen once; the top ten hold roughly 3.7%. These records were also assigned to another study, of yellow fever vaccine responses in identical twins.

Specimen: memory (CD45RO+) T cells sorted from blood. The receptors originated from a woman aged 18-29 years in good health. CDR3s include the opening cysteine and the closing phenylalanine or tryptophan. Fields, in order: CDR3 DNA, CDR3 protein, D gene, CDR3 length, J gene, V gene, clone size. The D gene is left open where the match is weak. The listing skips clone size in some rows; elsewhere it reads once, few, many or a size class.

TGCAGTGCTAGAGTCCCACGGGGCTACAATGAGCAGTTCTTC	CSARVPRGYNEQFF	NA	14	TRBJ2-1	TRBV20-1	few
TGCAGTGCTAGTCGCAGCCAGGGGGTGTTCTACGAGCAGTACTTC	CSASRSQGVFYEQYF	TRBD1	15	TRBJ2-7	TRBV20-1	many
TGTGCCAGCAGCTTAGTTATAGAGCAGTACTTC	CASSLVIEQYF	NA	11	TRBJ2-7	TRBV7-9	few
TGTGCCAGCAGTGAGAGGGATGACACTGAAGCTTTCTTT	CASSERDDTEAFF	NA	13	TRBJ1-1	TRBV6-4	few
TGTGCCAGCAGTCCCACCGGACAGGGTGGGGAGACCCAGTACTTC	CASSPTGQGGETQYF	TRBD1	15	TRBJ2-5	TRBV27	NA
TGTGCCATCTCCCTGGAGAACACCGGGGAGCTGTTTTTT	CAISLENTGELFF	NA	13	TRBJ2-2	TRBV10-3	few
TGTGCCAGCAGTTCCGGGCAGGGGGGTGGAGAGACCCAGTACTTC	CASSSGQGGGETQYF	NA	15	TRBJ2-5	TRBV28	NA
TGCAGCTCCAGCAACGGGGCATCCTACGAGCAGTACTTC	CSSSNGASYEQYF	NA	13	TRBJ2-7	TRBV29-1	many
TGTGCCAGCGGGATAGCGGGACCATCCTACGAGCAGTACTTC	CASGIAGPSYEQYF	TRBD2	14	TRBJ2-7	TRBV6-1	few
TGTGCCAGCAGCTTACTCACGACTCAGACGGCGGAGCAGTTCTTC	CASSLLTTQTAEQFF	NA	15	TRBJ2-1	TRBV11-2	few
TGTGCCACCAGTGATTCGGGACAGCCCCCCTACGAGCAGTACTTC	CATSDSGQPPYEQYF	TRBD1	15	TRBJ2-7	TRBV24-1	many
TGTGCCAGCAGTGACGGGACTAGCGCAATCCAAGAGACCCAGTACTTC	CASSDGTSAIQETQYF	TRBD2	16	TRBJ2-5	TRBV6-1	NA
TGTGCCAGCAGTACCGGACCGGCCCTCACAGATACGCAGTATTTT	CASSTGPALTDTQYF	NA	15	TRBJ2-3	TRBV6-2/TRBV6-3	NA
TGCGCCAGCAGCTTTTCAGGGGACGAAAAACTGTTTTTT	CASSFSGDEKLFF	NA	13	TRBJ1-4	TRBV5-1	many
TGTCGGGACCGAAACTATGGCTACACCTTC	CRDRNYGYTF	NA	10	TRBJ1-2	TRBV14	many
TGTGCCACCAGTGATTTGACAGGGAACACCGGGGAGCTGTTTTTT	CATSDLTGNTGELFF	NA	15	TRBJ2-2	TRBV24-1	many
TGTGCCAGCAGCCACTCGCTGCCGGGGCCAGATACGCAGTATTTT	CASSHSLPGPDTQYF	NA	15	TRBJ2-3	TRBV14	few
TGTGCCAGCAGCTTAATACAGGGGTATGGCTACACCTTC	CASSLIQGYGYTF	TRBD1	13	TRBJ1-2	TRBV7-9	few
TGTGCCAGCAGCCACGAAATAGCGGGGGCGAACACCGGGGAGCTGTTTTTT	CASSHEIAGANTGELFF	TRBD2	17	TRBJ2-2	TRBV3-1	NA
TGTGCCAGCAGCCCCTGGGTAGCGGGACACAATGAGCAGTTCTTC	CASSPWVAGHNEQFF	TRBD2	15	TRBJ2-1	TRBV7-2	many
TGTGCCAGCAGCCAGGGACAGGTCGAACAAGCTTTCTTT	CASSQGQVEQAFF	TRBD1	13	TRBJ1-1	TRBV14	many
TGTGCCAGTAGCGGACAGGGGGTTGTAAATGAGCAGTTCTTC	CASSGQGVVNEQFF	TRBD1	14	TRBJ2-1	TRBV19	few
TGTGCCAGCAGCTTTACAATTTCAGCGATAGGTGCGTTCTTC	CASSFTISAIGAFF	NA	14	TRBJ2-1	TRBV12-3/TRBV12-4	many
TGTGCCACCAGTGATTCCCGTAGCGGGAGGGCCGGAGATACGCAGTATTTT	CATSDSRSGRAGDTQYF	TRBD2	17	TRBJ2-3	TRBV24-1	few
TGCAGCGCCAAACCAGGGGGCAATCAGCCCCAGCATTTT	CSAKPGGNQPQHF	NA	13	TRBJ1-5	TRBV29-1	many
TGTGCCAGCAGCCAAGATGTTCAGGCTAGCGGGAGGGCGAATGAGCAGTTCTTC	CASSQDVQASGRANEQFF	TRBD2	18	TRBJ2-1	TRBV4-2	few
TGCAGTGCTAGGGGGGGATACTTC	CSARGGYF	NA	8	TRBJ2-4	TRBV20-1	few
TGTGCCAGCAGCTCACGAGGGACTAGTCCGGTCGGGGAGCTGTTTTTT	CASSSRGTSPVGELFF	TRBD2	16	TRBJ2-2	TRBV7-2	few
TGTGCCAGCAGTGGACGGACAGGGGCGATGTCGGCCCAGCATTTT	CASSGRTGAMSAQHF	TRBD1	15	TRBJ1-5	TRBV6-1	NA
TGTGCCAGCAGCAGGGGAAGGAGCCACGAGCAGTACTTC	CASSRGRSHEQYF	NA	13	TRBJ2-7	TRBV11-3	NA
TGCGCCAGCAGCTTGGCCCTAGCGGGGGGGCCGGCAGATACGCAGTATTTT	CASSLALAGGPADTQYF	TRBD2	17	TRBJ2-3	TRBV5-1	NA
TGTGCCAGCAGCCAAGAATACACTAGGGATGGCTACACCTTC	CASSQEYTRDGYTF	NA	14	TRBJ1-2	TRBV3-1	few